This T cell receptor (beta chain) was recovered during a study of CD8+ T cells in alopecia areata. Trimming stripped 6 bases from V and 4 bases from J, with 15 bases between. The germline gives CDR1 MNHEY, CDR2 SVGAGI. CDR3 length: 15 amino acids. On this clone itself: The antigen remains undetermined.

Treatment in this sample: oral pan-JAK inhibitor, 5-10 mg twice daily. Collected material from alopecia areata patients comprised lesional scalp punch biopsies and peripheral blood. Regarding the study as a whole: Many of the expanded lesional clones endured in scalp and blood while on tofacitinib.

Sequencing used cDNA as its template, made by extracting RNA and reverse transcribing it. Clones were read by immunoSEQ multiplex PCR, and TCRdb kept only the in-frame ones, dropping some. The table records 110,000 or so clones, 55% to 60% of them present only once. The sequenced sample was CD4+ T cells sorted from blood, obtained at week 24, from a patient treated with tofacitinib. V and J are TRBV6-5 and TRBJ2-2, with a possible D match to TRBD1 (7 bases). The sequence was collected from a human donor with alopecia areata. Here the CDR3 reads CASRPPQGGTGELFF. CDR3 in DNA: TGTGCCAGCAGACCCCCCCAGGGGGGCACCGGGGAGCTGTTTTTT.